This entry describes one TCR beta chain. These data come from a study of blood T cell repertoires in COVID-19. The assay was immunoSEQ multiplex PCR, and TCRdb's table has in-frame clones only and misses some. The sample shows roughly 290,000 clones, about four fifths of them seen only once. The TCR comes from a person between 70 and 80 years old with COVID-19, enrolled during active disease. The sample taken for sequencing was peripheral blood.

The CDR3 region is CASSEANNSPLHF. The CDR3 region has the DNA TGTGCCAGCAGCGAAGCCAATAATTCACCCCTCCACTTT. The chain is built from TRBV14 and TRBJ1-6; D is uncertain. CDR3 length: 13 residues. The V gene's germline CDR1 is SGHDN and CDR2 FVKESK. V lost 5 bases and J 5 bases, leaving 7 bases between the germline ends.